Reported below is one T cell receptor beta chain. CDR1 is KGHSH, CDR2 LQKENI, per germline. The CDR3 has 11 residues. The V gene lost 3 bases and the J gene lost 5 bases, with 4 bases spanning the gap. The data belong to a study of blood T cell repertoires in COVID-19. On the study more broadly: T cells, B-cell-depleted T cells, or PBMCs supplied cDNA or gDNA.

Authors' methods: Estimation of nucleated cell counts was performed using reference gene primer amplification. Only in-frame clones appear in the TCRdb table, and some are missing; sequencing was by immunoSEQ multiplex PCR. The V and J calls and clone size come from that table; D and trimming were worked out from the DNA. The sample has 230,000 or so clones; around 75% are singletons. This clonotype was sampled from a human donor in a cohort sampled during active COVID-19. This chain connects TRBV18 to TRBJ2-5; D is undetermined. Sample: peripheral blood. CDR3 sequence reads: CASSPSETQYF. The CDR3 DNA reads TGTGCCAGCTCACCTTCTGAGACCCAGTACTTC.